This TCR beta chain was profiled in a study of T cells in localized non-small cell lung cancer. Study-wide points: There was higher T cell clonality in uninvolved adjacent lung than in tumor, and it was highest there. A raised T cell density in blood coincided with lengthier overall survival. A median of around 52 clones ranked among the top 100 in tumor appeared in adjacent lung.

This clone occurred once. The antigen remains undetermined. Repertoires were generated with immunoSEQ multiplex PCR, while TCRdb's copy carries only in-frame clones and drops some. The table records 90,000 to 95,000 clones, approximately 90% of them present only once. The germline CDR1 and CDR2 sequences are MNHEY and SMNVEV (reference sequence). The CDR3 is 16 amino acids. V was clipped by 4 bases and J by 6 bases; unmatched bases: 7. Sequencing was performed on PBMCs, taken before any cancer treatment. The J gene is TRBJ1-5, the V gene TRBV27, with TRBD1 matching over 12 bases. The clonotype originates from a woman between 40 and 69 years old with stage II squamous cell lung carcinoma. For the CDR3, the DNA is TGTGCCAGCAGTTCATGGGGGACAGGGGGCGGTCAGCCCCAGCATTTT. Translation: CASSSWGTGGGQPQHF.